This T cell receptor (beta chain) was sequenced during a study of blood T cell repertoires in COVID-19. The V gene lost 0 bases and the J gene lost 6 bases, with 9 bases spanning the gap. This CDR3 has 14 amino acids. CDR1 is SGHVS, CDR2 FQNEAQ, per germline. TCRdb keeps only in-frame clones here, not all; method: immunoSEQ multiplex PCR. This table holds over 75,000 clones, about 88% found once. This clone was found once. The clonotype originates from a woman at least 80 years old with acute or convalescent COVID-19. The sequencing sample was made of peripheral blood. The J gene is TRBJ1-5, the V gene TRBV7-8, with D maybe TRBD1 (5 bases). The CDR3 sequence is CASSLAGAGQPQHF. The CDR3 DNA reads as TGTGCCAGCAGCTTAGCAGGGGCTGGTCAGCCCCAGCATTTT. Full variable domain (missing parts from reference TRBV7-8 and TRBJ1-5): GAGVSQSPRYKVAKRGQDVALRCDPISGHVSLFWYQQALGQGPEFLTYFQNEAQLDKSGLPSDRFFAERPEGSVSTLKIQRTQQEDSAVYLCASSLAGAGQPQHFGDGTRLSIL.